These 3 T cell receptor beta chains share one sample of origin, sequenced in a study of human T cells and chemical hapten exposure (dated by TCRdb to about 2021). Libraries came from RACE. The sample was run on a NextSeq 500. The raw public reads went through TCRdb reprocessing: fastp at Q25, MiXCR clone calling, in-frame beta chains kept. Rows matching on CDR3 protein sequence are summarized as one entry with the most common DNA and genes. The sample table shows fewer than 65,000 distinct CDR3 sequences, and 9.4% are seen once. About 14% of the sample belongs to the ten largest clones. The sample's time point label, decoded: pre-sensitization, week 0. This sample's treatment or condition label indicates: therapeutic diphenylcyclopropenone sensitization with weekly scalp DPC. This specimen was whole blood, taken in connection with sensitization to the hapten diphenylcyclopropenone (DPC). These receptors all come from a woman in her thirties or forties with alopecia areata. Some clones in this sample may be carry-over from other donors' samples.

The chain couples TRBV7-6 to TRBJ1-2; D is unresolved. There are 13 residues in the CDR3. Trimming cost V 1 base and J 8 bases, with 11 bases left between them. Germline CDR1 and CDR2: SGHVS and FNYEAQ. The CDR3 nucleotides are TGTGCCAGCAGCTTAGAAGGGAGAGGCGGCTACACCTTC. Encoded protein: CASSLEGRGGYTF.

The V gene is TRBV6-1, the J gene TRBJ2-7, with D hard to call. The CDR3 runs 15 residues. Germline CDR1 MNHNS, CDR2 SASEGT. Trimming removed 2 bases at V and 0 bases at J, with 11 bases between. CDR3 loop: CASSERPSSSYEQYF. The DNA for the CDR3 is TGTGCCAGCAGTGAAAGGCCCTCGAGCTCCTACGAGCAGTACTTC.

This clonotype was observed a few times. The chain recombines TRBV7-9 with TRBJ1-2; D uncertain. The CDR3 consists of 15 residues. Germline V lookup: CDR1 SEHNR, CDR2 FQNEAQ (reference sequence). The V end was cut by 2 bases, the J end by 4 bases, with 14 bases between. CDR3 protein: CASSLFRAGSYGYTF. The CDR3 DNA reads TGTGCCAGCAGCTTATTTAGGGCTGGGAGCTATGGCTACACCTTC.